This T cell receptor (beta chain) was sequenced for a study of response to subunit inactivated influenza vaccine. Study-level findings and limits: Few new T cells, the authors suggested, are recruited by each seasonal influenza vaccination.

Looked up from germline, CDR1 is SGDLS and CDR2 is YYNGEE. The CDR3 runs to 14 residues. V was clipped by 7 bases and J by 1 base, with 11 bases between them. TCRdb called the RT-PCR reads again in MiXCR, with one record for every CDR3 protein. The sample includes about 570,000 distinct CDR3 sequences, 11% seen only once; the top ten take 11%. This clonotype was seen ten or more times. Its antigen is not identified. These data also formed part of another study, on T cells expressing NK-cell markers. This second study says: UMIs were included in TCR beta cDNA generated by 5'RACE template switching. According to the study, TCR beta repertoires originated from sorted CD3+CD56+NKG2C+, CD3+CD56+NKG2C- and CD3+CD56-NKG2C+ T cells. Of the CD8+ T cells in more than five donors, roughly 1.0-7.5% belonged to dominant NKG2C+ clonotypes. The leading position in the CD3+CD56-NKG2C+ fraction of several donors also went to these clonotypes.

The chain uses TRBV9 and TRBJ2-2; D is unclear. The receptor was isolated from a man aged 45 to 65 who received an inactivated influenza vaccine. The source material was PBMCs from blood, sampled on the day of vaccination. CDR3 nucleotides: TGTGCCAGCTCGGTTGGACGGAACACCGGGGAGCTGTTTTTT. Translating gives CASSVGRNTGELFF.